This T cell receptor (beta chain) is drawn from a study of human T cells and chemical hapten exposure. The germline V gene has CDR1 MDHEN and CDR2 SYDVKM. This CDR3 spans 13 amino acids. V shed 5 bases and J 11 bases; nucleotides not matched to a gene: 8. This sample's time point: pre-sensitization, week 0. Treatment defined: therapeutic diphenylcyclopropenone sensitization with weekly scalp DPC. MiXCR, applied by TCRdb to the RACE reads, yields one record per CDR3 protein. The data contain approximately 370,000 distinct CDR3 sequences, about 5% of them seen just once; the ten biggest clones take up around 8%.

The TCR originated in a woman under 30 with alopecia areata. Some clones in this sample may be carry-over from other donors' samples. Sample: whole blood, taken in connection with sensitization to the hapten diphenylcyclopropenone (DPC). V is TRBV28 and J is TRBJ2-3; 9 nucleotides line up with TRBD1. The CDR3 is CASSQTGDREQYF. CDR3 sequence (DNA): TGTGCCAGCAGTCAAACCGGGGACAGGGAGCAGTATTTT.